Listed here are 19 T cell receptor beta chains from one sample, sequenced in a study of blood T cell repertoires in COVID-19. The table came from immunoSEQ multiplex PCR; TCRdb's copy has only in-frame clones and leaves some out. The sample has around 200,000 clones; around nine tenths are singletons. The specimen sequenced was peripheral blood. The source is a woman between 18 and 29 years old who had recovered from COVID-19.

This clone has only one observation. This chain uses TRBV6-1 with TRBJ1-6; TRBD1 is a possible D gene (5 bases). Trimming stripped 1 base from V and 12 bases from J, with 13 bases between. This CDR3 contains 14 residues. CDR1 is MNHNS and CDR2 is SASEGT in the germline V gene. CDR3 sequence reads: CASSEDTGPKPLHF. In DNA, the CDR3 is TGTGCCAGCAGTGAAGACACAGGTCCTAAACCCCTCCACTTT.

The gene calls are TRBV6-1 and TRBJ2-7, with TRBD2 identical over 10 bases. This CDR3 has 14 residues. After removal of 2 bases from V and 6 bases from J, the junction contained 4 bases not matched to a gene. Germline V gene data show CDR1 as MNHNS and CDR2 as SASEGT. CDR3 amino acids: CASSERAGGAEQYV. The CDR3 DNA reads as TGTGCCAGCAGTGAAAGAGCGGGAGGGGCCGAGCAGTACGTC.

The chain is built from TRBV18 and TRBJ1-3; tentative D call: TRBD1 (5 bases). The CDR3 runs 14 residues. Germline V gene sequence: CDR1 KGHSH, CDR2 LQKENI. The V and J ends lost 7 bases and 0 bases respectively, with 10 bases between them. CDR3 amino acids: CASFQGLSGNTIYF. As DNA, the CDR3 is TGTGCCAGCTTCCAGGGCCTCTCTGGAAACACCATATATTTT.

A note on this clone: Other DNA sequences in the sample encode the same CDR3. V usage is TRBV24-1 and J usage is TRBJ2-3; 9 positions match TRBD1. Germline CDR1 reads KGHDR; CDR2 reads SFDVKD. The CDR3 contains 16 residues. V was clipped by 2 bases and J by 3 bases; unmatched bases: 5. In DNA form, the CDR3 reads TGTGCCACCAGTGATTCCCCGGGACAGGGAACAGATACGCAGTATTTT. It codes for CATSDSPGQGTDTQYF.

In this sample, this clone turned up a few times. The V call is TRBV29-1, the J call TRBJ1-1; 9 nucleotides match TRBD1. J lost 4 bases, V lost 4 bases, and 4 bases had no gene match. CDR1 SQVTM and CDR2 ANQGSEA come from the germline V gene. This CDR3 comprises 13 residues. The CDR3 nucleotides are TGCAGCGTTGTTGAGACAGGGGGCACTGAAGCTTTCTTT. Translated, it gives CSVVETGGTEAFF.

The chain is built from TRBV7-2 and TRBJ2-5; 11 bases line up with TRBD2. Trimming cost V 5 bases and J 5 bases; bases outside gene matches: 10. CDR1 is SGHTA, CDR2 FQGNSA, per germline. The CDR3 consists of 16 residues. CDR3 loop: CASSPAVAGGLETQYF. The DNA for the CDR3 is TGTGCCAGCAGCCCTGCGGTAGCGGGGGGGCTCGAGACCCAGTACTTC.

This sequence joins TRBV24-1 and TRBJ2-5, with TRBD2 matching 13 bases. In germline, CDR1 is KGHDR, CDR2 SFDVKD. V gave up 3 bases and J gave up 4 bases; unmatched junction bases: 4. The CDR3 totals 16 residues. CDR3 DNA sequence: TGTGCCACCAGTGATCTAACTAGCGGGGGGGGAGAGACCCAGTACTTC. It translates to CATSDLTSGGGETQYF.

V gene TRBV2 combines with J gene TRBJ1-3; D ambiguous. Germline V gene sequence: CDR1 SNHLY, CDR2 FYNNEI. This CDR3 has 12 residues. V shed 3 bases and J shed 4 bases, with 4 bases lying between them. The CDR3 DNA is TGTGCCAGCAGTGACCCGGGAAACACCATATATTTT. Protein: CASSDPGNTIYF.

The gene calls are TRBV7-9 and TRBJ2-2, with TRBD2 matching over 8 bases. The CDR3 is 17 residues long. The trim removed 4 bases at V and 6 bases at J, leaving 13 bases unmatched. Germline V CDR1 and CDR2: SEHNR, FQNEAQ (reference sequence). The CDR3 region is CASSSGRAGKGAGELFF. The CDR3, as DNA: TGTGCCAGCAGCTCCGGGAGGGCAGGGAAAGGGGCCGGGGAGCTGTTTTTT.

The V gene is TRBV2, the J gene TRBJ2-1; 9 bases line up with TRBD2. The V gene's germline CDR1 is SNHLY and CDR2 FYNNEI. This CDR3 is 15 amino acids long. Trimming removed 2 bases from V and 4 bases from J; junction bases left unmatched: 3. The CDR3 reads CASSEKAGGYNEQFF. CDR3 nucleotide sequence: TGTGCCAGCAGTGAAAAAGCGGGGGGTTACAATGAGCAGTTCTTC.

The chain recombines TRBV7-3 with TRBJ2-2, with D perhaps TRBD2 (5 bases). This CDR3 region has 13 residues. The V and J ends lost 1 base and 6 bases respectively, with 6 bases between them. Germline V gene sequence: CDR1 SGHTA, CDR2 FQGTGA. The CDR3 loop is CASSLRGSGELFF. The CDR3 region has the DNA TGTGCCAGCAGCTTAAGAGGGTCCGGGGAGCTGTTTTTT.

The chain has TRBV13 and TRBJ1-2; no clear D. V was cut by 0 bases and J by 8 bases, with 10 bases left in between. This CDR3 is built from 13 residues. CDR1 and CDR2 (germline): PRHDT, FYEKMQ (reference sequence). CDR3 DNA sequence: TGTGCCAGCAGCTTAGGGGCGGGGAGGGGCTACACCTTC. It encodes CASSLGAGRGYTF.

V is TRBV19 and J is TRBJ1-1, with D hard to call. CDR3 length: 10 amino acids. Germline-derived CDR1 and CDR2 are LNHDA and SQIVND (reference sequence). Trimming removed 9 bases at V and 5 bases at J, with 7 bases between. CDR3 nucleotide sequence: TGTGCCAGCCAGTTGACTGAAGCTTTCTTT. Its translation: CASQLTEAFF.

This chain links TRBV18 with TRBJ2-3; TRBD1 matches at 10 bases. The CDR3 has 16 amino acids. Germline CDR1 KGHSH, CDR2 LQKENI. V was pared by 2 bases and J by 0 bases, with 2 bases of the junction left unmatched. CDR3 loop: CASSPSGQGSTDTQYF. CDR3 DNA sequence: TGTGCCAGCTCACCATCGGGACAGGGGAGCACAGATACGCAGTATTTT.

CDR3 loop: CASSEGGGGTDTQYF. Written as DNA, the CDR3 is TGTGCCAGCAGTGAAGGAGGGGGCGGCACAGATACGCAGTATTTT. The J gene is TRBJ2-3, the V gene TRBV6-4, with a tentative D call TRBD1 (7 bases). CDR1 and CDR2 (germline): MRHNA, SNTAGT. V gave up 3 bases and J gave up 1 base, with 11 bases separating them. The CDR3 is made up of 15 amino acids.

This chain uses TRBV4-3 with TRBJ2-1; TRBD1 matches at 7 bases. Germline V gene data show CDR1 as LGHNA and CDR2 as YSLEER. V lost 3 bases, J lost 0 bases, and 5 bases stayed unmatched. This CDR3 is 16 amino acids long. The CDR3 sequence is CASSQDRTSSYNEQFF. The CDR3 bases are TGCGCCAGCAGCCAGGACAGGACCAGCTCCTACAATGAGCAGTTCTTC.

The V gene is TRBV15, the J gene TRBJ1-2, with TRBD1 matching over 9 bases. The CDR3 runs to 15 residues. Looked up from germline, CDR1 is LNHNV and CDR2 is YYDKDF (reference sequence). J was trimmed by 7 bases and V by 4 bases; bases with no gene match: 10. CDR3 loop: CATSTIQGASIGYTF. CDR3 coding DNA: TGTGCCACCAGCACAATACAGGGGGCGTCAATTGGCTACACCTTC.

V gene TRBV9 combines with J gene TRBJ2-5; D is unresolved. Germline loops: CDR1 SGDLS, CDR2 YYNGEE. The length of the CDR3 is 16 residues. With 4 bases removed from V and 0 bases from J, the gap between germline ends came to 16 bases. The CDR3: CASSSTPTEDQETQYF. CDR3 sequence (DNA): TGTGCCAGCAGCTCCACACCAACCGAAGACCAAGAGACCCAGTACTTC.

On this clone itself: Other DNA sequences in this sample translate to the same CDR3. The rearrangement links TRBV18 to TRBJ1-1, with D possibly being TRBD1 (5 bases). Trimming cost V 6 bases and J 1 base, with 9 bases left between them. Germline lookup yields CDR1 KGHSH and CDR2 LQKENI. The CDR3 is made up of 13 amino acids. CDR3 sequence: CASSREGNTEAFF. Here the CDR3 DNA reads TGTGCCAGCTCCAGGGAGGGGAACACTGAAGCTTTCTTT.